This entry describes one T cell receptor (beta chain). This entry comes from a study of cytotoxic CD8 clonotypes in ibrutinib-treated CLL. Germline CDR1 KGHSH, CDR2 LQKENI. V was clipped by 2 bases and J by 6 bases; unmatched bases: 8. The CDR3 sequence is 15 residues long. Sequencing was performed with immunoSEQ multiplex PCR; in TCRdb, only in-frame clones are kept and a portion is missing. The table lists around 310,000 clones, around four fifths of them singletons. V gene TRBV18 combines with J gene TRBJ2-7, with 9 bases aligning to TRBD2. The receptor's source is a human donor with chronic lymphocytic leukemia. The input for sequencing was PBMCs, taken before ibrutinib treatment. CDR3 nucleotides: TGTGCCAGCTCACCAAATGCTAGCGGGATCGGCGAGCAGTACTTC. This sequence encodes CASSPNASGIGEQYF.